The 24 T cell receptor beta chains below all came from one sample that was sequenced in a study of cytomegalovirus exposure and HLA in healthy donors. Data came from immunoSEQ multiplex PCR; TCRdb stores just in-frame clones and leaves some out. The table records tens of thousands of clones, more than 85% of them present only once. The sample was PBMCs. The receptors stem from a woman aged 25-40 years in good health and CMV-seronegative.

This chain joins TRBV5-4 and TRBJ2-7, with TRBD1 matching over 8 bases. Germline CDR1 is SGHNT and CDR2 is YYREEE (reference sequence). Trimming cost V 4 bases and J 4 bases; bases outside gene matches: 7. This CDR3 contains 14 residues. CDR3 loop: CASSPGQGLYEQYF. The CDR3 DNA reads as TGTGCCAGCAGCCCCGGACAGGGTTTGTACGAGCAGTACTTC.

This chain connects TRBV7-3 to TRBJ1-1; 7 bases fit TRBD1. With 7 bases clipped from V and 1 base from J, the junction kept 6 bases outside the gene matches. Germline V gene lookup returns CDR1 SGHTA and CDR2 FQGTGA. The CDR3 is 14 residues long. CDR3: CASNTGTANTEAFF. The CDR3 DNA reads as TGTGCCAGCAACACCGGGACAGCGAACACTGAAGCTTTCTTT.

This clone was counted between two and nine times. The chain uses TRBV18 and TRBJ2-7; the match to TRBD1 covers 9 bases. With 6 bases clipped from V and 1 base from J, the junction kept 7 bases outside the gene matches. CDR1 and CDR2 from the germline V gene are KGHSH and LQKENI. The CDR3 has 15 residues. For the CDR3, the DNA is TGTGCCAGCTCCCCTGGGACAGGGCCTTCCTACGAGCAGTACTTC. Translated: CASSPGTGPSYEQYF. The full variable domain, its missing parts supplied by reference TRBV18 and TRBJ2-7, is NAGVMQNPRHLVRRRGQEARLRCSPMKGHSHVYWYRQLPEEGLKFMVYLQKENIIDESGMPKERFSAEFPKEGPSILRIQQVVRGDSAAYFCASSPGTGPSYEQYFGPGTRLTVT.

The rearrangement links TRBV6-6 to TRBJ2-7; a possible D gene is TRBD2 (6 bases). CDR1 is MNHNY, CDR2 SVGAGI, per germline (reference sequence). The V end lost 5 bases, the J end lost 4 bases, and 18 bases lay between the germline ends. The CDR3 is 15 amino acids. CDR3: CASSESAGRRYEQYF. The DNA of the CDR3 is TGTGCCAGCAGTGAGAGCGCGGGAAGGAGATACGAGCAGTACTTC.

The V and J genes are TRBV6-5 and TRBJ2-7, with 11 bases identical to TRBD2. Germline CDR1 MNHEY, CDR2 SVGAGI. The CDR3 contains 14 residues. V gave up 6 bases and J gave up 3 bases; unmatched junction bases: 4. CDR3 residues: CASSPLAGVYEQYF. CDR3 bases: TGTGCCAGCAGCCCACTAGCGGGAGTCTACGAGCAGTACTTC.

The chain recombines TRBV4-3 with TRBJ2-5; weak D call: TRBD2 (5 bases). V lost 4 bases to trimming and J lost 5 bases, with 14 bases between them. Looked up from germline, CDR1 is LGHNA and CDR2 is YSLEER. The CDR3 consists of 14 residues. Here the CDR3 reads CASSRGLGVETQYF. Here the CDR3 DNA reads TGCGCCAGCAGCCGCGGACTGGGCGTTGAGACCCAGTACTTC.

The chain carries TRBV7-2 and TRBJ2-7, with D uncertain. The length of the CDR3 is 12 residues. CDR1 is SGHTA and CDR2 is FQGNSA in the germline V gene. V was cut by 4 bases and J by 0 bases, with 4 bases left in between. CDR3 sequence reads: CASSYTSYEQYF. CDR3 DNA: TGTGCCAGCAGCTACACCTCCTACGAGCAGTACTTC.

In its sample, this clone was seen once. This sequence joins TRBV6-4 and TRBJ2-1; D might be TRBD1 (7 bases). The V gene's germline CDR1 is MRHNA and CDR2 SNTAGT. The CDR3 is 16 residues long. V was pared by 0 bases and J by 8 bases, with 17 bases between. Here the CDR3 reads CASSDSSGGQLYEQFF. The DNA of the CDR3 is TGTGCCAGCAGTGACTCGTCAGGGGGGCAATTATATGAGCAGTTCTTC.

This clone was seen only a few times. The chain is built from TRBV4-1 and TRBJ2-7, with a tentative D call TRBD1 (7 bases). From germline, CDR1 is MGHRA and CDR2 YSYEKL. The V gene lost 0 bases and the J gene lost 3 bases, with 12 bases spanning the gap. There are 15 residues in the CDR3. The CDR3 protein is CASSQEPGGIYEQYF. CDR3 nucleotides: TGCGCCAGCAGCCAAGAACCAGGGGGGATCTACGAGCAGTACTTC.

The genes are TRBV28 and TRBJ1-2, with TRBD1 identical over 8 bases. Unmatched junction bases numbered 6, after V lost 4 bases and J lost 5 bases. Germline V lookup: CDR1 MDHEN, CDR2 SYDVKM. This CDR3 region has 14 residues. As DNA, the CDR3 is TGTGCCAGCAGTTCCAGGGGGCGAGGTTATGGCTACACCTTC. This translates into CASSSRGRGYGYTF.

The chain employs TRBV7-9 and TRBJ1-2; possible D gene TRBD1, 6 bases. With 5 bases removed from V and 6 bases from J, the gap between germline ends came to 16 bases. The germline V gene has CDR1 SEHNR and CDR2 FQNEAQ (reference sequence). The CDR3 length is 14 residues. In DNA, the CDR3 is TGTGCCAGCAGCCTTCAGGGGATTTGGGATGGCTACACCTTC. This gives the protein CASSLQGIWDGYTF.

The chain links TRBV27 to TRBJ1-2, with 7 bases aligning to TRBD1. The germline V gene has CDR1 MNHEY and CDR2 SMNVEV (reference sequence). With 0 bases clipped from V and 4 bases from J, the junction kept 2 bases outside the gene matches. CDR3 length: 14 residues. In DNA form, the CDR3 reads TGTGCCAGCAGTTTATCGGGACAGATCTATGGCTACACCTTC. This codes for CASSLSGQIYGYTF.

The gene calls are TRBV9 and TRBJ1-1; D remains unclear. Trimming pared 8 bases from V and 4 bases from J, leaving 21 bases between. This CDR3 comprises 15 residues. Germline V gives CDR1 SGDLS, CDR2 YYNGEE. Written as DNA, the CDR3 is TGTGCCAGTAGGAAGGACCGCTCGGGGAGCACTGAAGCTTTCTTT. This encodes CASRKDRSGSTEAFF.

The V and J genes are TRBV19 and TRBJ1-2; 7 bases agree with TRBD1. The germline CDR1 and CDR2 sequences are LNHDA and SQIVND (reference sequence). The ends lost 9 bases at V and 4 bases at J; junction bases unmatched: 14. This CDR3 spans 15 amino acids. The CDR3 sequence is CASDTPGQRSYGYTF. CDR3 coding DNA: TGTGCCAGCGACACTCCGGGACAGCGATCCTATGGCTACACCTTC. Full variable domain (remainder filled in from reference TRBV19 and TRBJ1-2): DGGITQSPKYLFRKEGQNVTLSCEQNLNHDAMYWYRQDPGQGLRLIYYSQIVNDFQKGDIAEGYSVSREKKESFPLTVTSAQKNPTAFYLCASDTPGQRSYGYTFGSGTRLTVV.

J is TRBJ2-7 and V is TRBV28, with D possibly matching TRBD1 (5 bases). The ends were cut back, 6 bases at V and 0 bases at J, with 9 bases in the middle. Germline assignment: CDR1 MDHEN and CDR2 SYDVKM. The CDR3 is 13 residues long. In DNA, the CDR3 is TGTGCCAGCAGAAGACAGAGCTCCTACGAGCAGTACTTC. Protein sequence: CASRRQSSYEQYF.

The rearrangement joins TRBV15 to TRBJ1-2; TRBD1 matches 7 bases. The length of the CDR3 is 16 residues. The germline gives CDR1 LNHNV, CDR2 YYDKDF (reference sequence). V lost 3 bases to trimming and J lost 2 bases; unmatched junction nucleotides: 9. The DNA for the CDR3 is TGTGCCACCAGCAGCTTAAACCAACAGGGGAACTATGGCTACACCTTC. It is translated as CATSSLNQQGNYGYTF.

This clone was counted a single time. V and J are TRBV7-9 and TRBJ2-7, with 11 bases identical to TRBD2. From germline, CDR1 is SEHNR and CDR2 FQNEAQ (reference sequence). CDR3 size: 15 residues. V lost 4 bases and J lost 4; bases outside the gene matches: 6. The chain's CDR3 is CASSYPGTSGYEQYF. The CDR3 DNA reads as TGTGCCAGCAGCTACCCCGGGACTAGCGGTTACGAGCAGTACTTC.

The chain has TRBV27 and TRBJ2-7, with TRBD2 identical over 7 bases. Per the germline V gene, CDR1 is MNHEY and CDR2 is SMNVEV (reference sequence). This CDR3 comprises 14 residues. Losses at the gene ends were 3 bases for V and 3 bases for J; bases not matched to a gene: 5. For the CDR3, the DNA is TGTGCCAGCAGTTTGGGAGGGGACCACTACGAGCAGTACTTC. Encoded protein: CASSLGGDHYEQYF.

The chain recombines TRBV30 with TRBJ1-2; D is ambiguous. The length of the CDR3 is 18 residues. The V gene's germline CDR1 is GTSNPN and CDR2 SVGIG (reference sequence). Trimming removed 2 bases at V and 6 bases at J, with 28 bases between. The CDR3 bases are TGTGCCTGGAGTCGAGGGTTTAGGTCGGCCTCAAGGGTGGATGGCTACACCTTC. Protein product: CAWSRGFRSASRVDGYTF.

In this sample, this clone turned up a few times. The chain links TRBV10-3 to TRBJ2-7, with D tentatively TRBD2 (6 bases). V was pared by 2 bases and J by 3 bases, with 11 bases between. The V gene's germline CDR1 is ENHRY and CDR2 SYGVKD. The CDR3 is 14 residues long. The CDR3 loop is CAISEGHGSYEQYF. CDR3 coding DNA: TGTGCCATCAGTGAGGGACACGGGAGCTACGAGCAGTACTTC.

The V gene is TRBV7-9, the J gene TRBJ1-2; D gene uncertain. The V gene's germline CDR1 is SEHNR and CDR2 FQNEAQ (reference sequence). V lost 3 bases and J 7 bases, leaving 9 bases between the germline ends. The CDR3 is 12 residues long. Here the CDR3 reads CASSFGVGGYTF. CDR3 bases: TGTGCCAGCAGCTTCGGGGTAGGTGGCTACACCTTC.

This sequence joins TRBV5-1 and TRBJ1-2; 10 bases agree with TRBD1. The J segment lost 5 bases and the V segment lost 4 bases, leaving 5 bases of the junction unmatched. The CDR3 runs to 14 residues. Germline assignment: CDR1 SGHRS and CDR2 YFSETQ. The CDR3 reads CASSNRDRGYGYTF. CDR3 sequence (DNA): TGCGCCAGCAGCAACCGGGACAGGGGATATGGCTACACCTTC. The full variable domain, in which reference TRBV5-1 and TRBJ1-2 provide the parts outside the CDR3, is KAGVTQTPRYLIKTRGQQVTLSCSPISGHRSVSWYQQTPGQGLQFLFEYFSETQRNKGNFPGRFSGRQFSNSRSEMNVSTLELGDSALYLCASSNRDRGYGYTFGSGTRLTVV.

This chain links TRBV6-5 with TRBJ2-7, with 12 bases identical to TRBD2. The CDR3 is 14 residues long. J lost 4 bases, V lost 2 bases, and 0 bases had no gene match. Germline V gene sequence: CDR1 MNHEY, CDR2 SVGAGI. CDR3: CASSYGTSGYEQYF. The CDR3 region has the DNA TGTGCCAGCAGTTACGGGACTAGCGGGTACGAGCAGTACTTC.

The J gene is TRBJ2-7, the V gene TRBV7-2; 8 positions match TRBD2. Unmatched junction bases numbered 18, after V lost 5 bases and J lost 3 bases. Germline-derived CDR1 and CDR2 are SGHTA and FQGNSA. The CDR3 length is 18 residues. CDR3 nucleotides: TGTGCCAGCAGCATAAACCCCCCCGGGGGGGCAGGGAGCTACGAGCAGTACTTC. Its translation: CASSINPPGGAGSYEQYF.